This T cell receptor beta chain was captured by sequencing in a study of CD8 T cells in ankylosing spondylitis. Trimming took off 1 base at V and 1 base at J, with 10 bases between the two ends. Germline V CDR1 and CDR2: SGHAT, FQNNGV. CDR3 length: 15 amino acids. From the 5' RACE reads, TCRdb called clonotypes with MiXCR, one entry per CDR3 protein. Here the sample spans under 950,000 distinct CDR3 sequences, around 17% being singletons. Study-wide results and limits: Several highly homologous variants made up a TCR beta motif, and this motif appeared characteristic of ankylosing spondylitis blood.

In its sample, this clonotype was seen a few times. No antigen is known for it. The clonotype was recovered from a male donor with ankylosing spondylitis. The rearrangement links TRBV11-2 to TRBJ2-5, with D tentatively TRBD1 (5 bases). The sample consisted of blood, either unsorted or a sorted T cell fraction (not recorded which). CDR3 DNA: TGTGCCAGCAGCTTAGGACAGCAAGTCCAAGAGACCCAGTACTTC. Its protein is CASSLGQQVQETQYF. Filled out from reference TRBV11-2 and TRBJ2-5, the complete variable domain reads EAGVAQSPRYKIIEKRQSVAFWCNPISGHATLYWYQQILGQGPKLLIQFQNNGVVDDSQLPKDRFSAERLKGVDSTLKIQPAKLEDSAVYLCASSLGQQVQETQYFGPGTRLLVL.